The 14 T cell receptor beta chains reported below all come from one sample, sequenced in a study of beta chain features in type 1 diabetes. Overall study results and limits: The study found moderately but significantly shorter TCRB CDR3s in all four CD4+ subsets of Type 1 diabetes patients.

Their target antigens are unknown. What was sequenced were expressed TCRB transcripts, since all of the isolated RNA had been reverse transcribed. Only in-frame clones appear in the TCRdb table, and some are missing; sequencing was by immunoSEQ multiplex PCR. The sample has more than 250,000 clones, roughly an eighth seen once. The sample was naive CD4+ T cells from blood. These receptors all come from a man aged 25-45 years with type 1 diabetes.

This clone appeared a few times. The V gene is TRBV29-1, the J gene TRBJ2-3; D ambiguous. Between the trimmed V and J ends, which lost 6 bases and 2 bases, there was a span of 12 bases. The CDR3 runs to 13 residues. Germline CDR1 and CDR2: SQVTM and ANQGSEA. The CDR3 is CSVRTDFTDTQYF. The DNA for the CDR3 is TGCAGCGTCAGAACAGATTTCACAGATACGCAGTATTTT.

The chain recombines TRBV29-1 with TRBJ2-3; no firm D call. The CDR3 runs to 14 residues. V was pared by 6 bases and J by 5 bases, with 18 bases between. Germline assignment: CDR1 SQVTM and CDR2 ANQGSEA. The CDR3 nucleotides read TGCAGCGTACCTAGAGCTGGTTTTGTAGATACGCAGTATTTT. This encodes CSVPRAGFVDTQYF.

V is TRBV25-1 and J is TRBJ2-3; maybe TRBD1 (6 bases). V lost 5 bases, J lost 3 bases, and 12 bases lay in between. This CDR3 has 14 amino acids. Germline V CDR1 and CDR2: MGHDK, SYGVNS. This CDR3 reads CASSRYQGTDTQYF. The CDR3 DNA follows: TGTGCCAGCAGTAGATATCAGGGGACAGATACGCAGTATTTT. Supplemented by reference TRBV25-1 and TRBJ2-3, the full variable domain reads EADIYQTPRYLVIGTGKKITLECSQTMGHDKMYWYQQDPGMELHLIHYSYGVNSTEKGDLSSESTVSRIRTEHFPLTLESARPSHTSQYLCASSRYQGTDTQYFGPGTRLTVL.

This clone came up once. The chain couples TRBV5-4 to TRBJ2-7; 11 bases line up with TRBD1. The CDR3 spans 16 residues. The J segment lost 7 bases and the V segment lost 2 bases, leaving 11 bases of the junction unmatched. Looked up from germline, CDR1 is SGHNT and CDR2 is YYREEE (reference sequence). The CDR3 is CASSFAGTGGFQEQYF. CDR3 coding DNA: TGTGCCAGCAGCTTCGCAGGGACAGGGGGATTCCAGGAGCAGTACTTC.

The sample holds a few counts of this clone. DNA of the CDR3: TGCAGCGTGGTCACAGGGACCGGGGCCAACGTCCTGACTTTC. Encoded protein: CSVVTGTGANVLTF. The chain has TRBV29-1 and TRBJ2-6; a possible D gene is TRBD1 (6 bases). CDR1 and CDR2 from the germline V gene are SQVTM and ANQGSEA. With 6 bases removed from V and 4 bases from J, the gap between germline ends came to 13 bases. CDR3 length: 14 residues.

The chain carries TRBV18 and TRBJ1-5; TRBD1 might be the D (6 bases). Germline CDR1 KGHSH, CDR2 LQKENI. Trimming took off 4 bases at V and 0 bases at J, with 10 bases between the two ends. This CDR3 is built from 15 residues. The CDR3 spells CASSRTVNSNQPQHF. The CDR3 nucleotides are TGTGCCAGCTCACGGACAGTCAATAGCAATCAGCCCCAGCATTTT.

The rearrangement joins TRBV6-6 to TRBJ2-7, with D hard to call. Looked up from germline, CDR1 is MNHNY and CDR2 is SVGAGI (reference sequence). The CDR3 runs 13 residues. The ends were cut back, 7 bases at V and 2 bases at J, with 12 bases in the middle. This chain's CDR3 is CASMPPSTYEQYF. DNA for the CDR3: TGTGCCAGCATGCCGCCGAGTACCTACGAGCAGTACTTC.

This clone has a handful of counts. The chain combines TRBV13 with TRBJ2-1; 9 bases align to TRBD1. This CDR3 contains 17 residues. Germline V gene data show CDR1 as PRHDT and CDR2 as FYEKMQ (reference sequence). The junction had 13 bases not matched to a gene; V was cut back by 6 bases and J by 4 bases. CDR3 in amino acids: CASSWRAGTGLYNEQFF. The CDR3 coding sequence is TGTGCCAGCAGTTGGCGGGCCGGGACAGGGCTTTACAATGAGCAGTTCTTC. Filled out from reference TRBV13 and TRBJ2-1, the complete variable domain reads AAGVIQSPRHLIKEKRETATLKCYPIPRHDTVYWYQQGPGQDPQFLISFYEKMQSDKGSIPDRFSAQQFSDYHSELNMSSLELGDSALYFCASSWRAGTGLYNEQFFGPGTRLTVL.

Here the CDR3 DNA reads TGCGCCAGCAGACCCCAGGGACAGGGAATGTCCGGGGAGCTGTTTTTT. This encodes CASRPQGQGMSGELFF. The rearrangement uses TRBV5-1 and TRBJ2-2; 9 bases fit TRBD1. The junction had 11 bases not matched to a gene; V was cut back by 5 bases and J by 6 bases. The CDR3 contains 16 residues. Germline values: CDR1 SGHRS, CDR2 YFSETQ.

The chain has TRBV10-3 and TRBJ2-1; TRBD1 aligns across 7 bases. Germline V lookup: CDR1 ENHRY, CDR2 SYGVKD. V shed 5 bases, J shed 8 bases, and the junction held 9 bases outside the gene matches. The CDR3 is 14 amino acids. The CDR3 sequence is CAISNLQGWDEQFF. CDR3 nucleotide sequence: TGTGCCATCAGTAACCTACAGGGGTGGGATGAGCAGTTCTTC.

This clone was counted a few times. V and J are TRBV5-6 and TRBJ1-4; D may be TRBD1 (5 bases). V shed 4 bases and J shed 8 bases, with 18 bases lying between them. Per germline, CDR1 SGHDT and CDR2 YYEEEE. The CDR3 is 15 amino acids. CDR3 sequence reads: CASSAQQEFREKLFF. Written as DNA, the CDR3 is TGTGCCAGCAGCGCACAACAGGAATTCAGGGAAAAACTGTTTTTT.

The V call is TRBV7-8, the J call TRBJ2-5, with 9 bases identical to TRBD1. V lost 4 bases, J lost 3 bases, and 3 bases stayed unmatched. The CDR3 is 14 amino acids. CDR1 and CDR2 from the germline V gene are SGHVS and FQNEAQ. CDR3 loop: CASSSWTGEETQYF. The CDR3 DNA sequence: TGTGCCAGCAGCTCCTGGACAGGGGAAGAGACCCAGTACTTC.

The CDR3 coding sequence is TGTGCCAGCAGCGTGGGACTAGCGGGAGACGAGCAGTACTTC. This encodes CASSVGLAGDEQYF. The chain carries TRBV9 and TRBJ2-7; 14 bases align to TRBD2. Trimming at V came to 2 bases and at J to 5 bases, leaving 0 bases not matched to a gene. From germline, CDR1 is SGDLS and CDR2 YYNGEE. The CDR3 spans 14 residues.

This clone was seen more than once but under ten times. V and J are TRBV5-1 and TRBJ1-5, with D uncertain. V was cut by 3 bases and J by 0 bases, with 10 bases left in between. Germline V gene data show CDR1 as SGHRS and CDR2 as YFSETQ. This CDR3 is 15 amino acids long. CDR3 DNA sequence: TGCGCCAGCAGCTCCGCCGGGGATAGCAATCAGCCCCAGCATTTT. This codes for CASSSAGDSNQPQHF.